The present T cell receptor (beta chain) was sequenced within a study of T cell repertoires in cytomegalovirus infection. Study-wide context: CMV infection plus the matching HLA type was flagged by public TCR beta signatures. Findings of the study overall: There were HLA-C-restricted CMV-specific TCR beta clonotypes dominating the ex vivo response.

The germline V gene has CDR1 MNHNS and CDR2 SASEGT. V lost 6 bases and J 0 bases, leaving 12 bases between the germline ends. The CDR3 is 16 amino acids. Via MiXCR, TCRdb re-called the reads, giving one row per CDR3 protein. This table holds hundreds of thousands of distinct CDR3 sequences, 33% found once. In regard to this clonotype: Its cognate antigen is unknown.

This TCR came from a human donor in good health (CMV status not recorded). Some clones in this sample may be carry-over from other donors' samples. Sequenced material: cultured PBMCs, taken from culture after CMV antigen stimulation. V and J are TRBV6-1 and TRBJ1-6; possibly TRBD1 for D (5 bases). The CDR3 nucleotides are TGTGCCAGCAGGGACATACCATACTCCTATAATTCACCCCTCCACTTT. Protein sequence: CASRDIPYSYNSPLHF.